This TCR beta chain is from a study of T cell repertoires in cytomegalovirus infection. Study summary: Public TCR beta signatures provided an indication of both CMV infection and a matching HLA type. Overall study results and limits: Dominating the ex vivo response were HLA-C-restricted CMV-specific TCR beta clonotypes. Public TCR beta family frequency separated CMV-and-HLA carriers, including in an independent cohort.

TCRdb reprocessed the reads with MiXCR, giving one entry per CDR3 protein. The table has roughly 500,000 distinct CDR3 sequences, approximately 16% seen once. The V gene lost 0 bases and the J gene lost 8 bases, with 17 bases spanning the gap. CDR1 is MNHNS, CDR2 SASEGT, per germline. There are 16 residues in the CDR3. Many counts were recorded for this clonotype. What it binds is unknown. This receptor was identified in a human donor in good health (CMV status not recorded). Some clones in this sample may be carry-over from other donors' samples. The chain uses TRBV6-1 and TRBJ2-1; tentative D call: TRBD1 (6 bases). What was sequenced was CD8+ T cells from PBMCs. Here the CDR3 reads CASSEAATGWGYEQFF. The DNA of the CDR3 is TGTGCCAGCAGTGAAGCTGCTACAGGGTGGGGGTATGAGCAGTTCTTC.